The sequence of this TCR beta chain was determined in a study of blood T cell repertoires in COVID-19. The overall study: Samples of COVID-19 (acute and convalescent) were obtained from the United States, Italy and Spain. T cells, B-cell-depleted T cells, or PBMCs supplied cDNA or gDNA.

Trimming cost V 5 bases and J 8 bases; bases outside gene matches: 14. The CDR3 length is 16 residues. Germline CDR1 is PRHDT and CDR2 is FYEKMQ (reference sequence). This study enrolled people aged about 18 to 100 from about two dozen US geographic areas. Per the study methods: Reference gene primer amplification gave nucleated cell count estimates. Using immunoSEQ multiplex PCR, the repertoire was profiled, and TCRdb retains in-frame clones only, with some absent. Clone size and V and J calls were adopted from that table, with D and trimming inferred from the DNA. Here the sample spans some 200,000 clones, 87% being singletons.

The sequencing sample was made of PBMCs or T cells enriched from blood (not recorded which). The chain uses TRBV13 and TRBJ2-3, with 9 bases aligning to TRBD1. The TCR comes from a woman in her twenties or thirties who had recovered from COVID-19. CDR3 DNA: TGTGCCAGCAGCCCCCGGGACAGGGTAATGGGTGGTACGCAGTATTTT. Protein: CASSPRDRVMGGTQYF. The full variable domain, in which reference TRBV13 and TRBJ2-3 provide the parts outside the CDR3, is AAGVIQSPRHLIKEKRETATLKCYPIPRHDTVYWYQQGPGQDPQFLISFYEKMQSDKGSIPDRFSAQQFSDYHSELNMSSLELGDSALYFCASSPRDRVMGGTQYFGPGTRLTVL.